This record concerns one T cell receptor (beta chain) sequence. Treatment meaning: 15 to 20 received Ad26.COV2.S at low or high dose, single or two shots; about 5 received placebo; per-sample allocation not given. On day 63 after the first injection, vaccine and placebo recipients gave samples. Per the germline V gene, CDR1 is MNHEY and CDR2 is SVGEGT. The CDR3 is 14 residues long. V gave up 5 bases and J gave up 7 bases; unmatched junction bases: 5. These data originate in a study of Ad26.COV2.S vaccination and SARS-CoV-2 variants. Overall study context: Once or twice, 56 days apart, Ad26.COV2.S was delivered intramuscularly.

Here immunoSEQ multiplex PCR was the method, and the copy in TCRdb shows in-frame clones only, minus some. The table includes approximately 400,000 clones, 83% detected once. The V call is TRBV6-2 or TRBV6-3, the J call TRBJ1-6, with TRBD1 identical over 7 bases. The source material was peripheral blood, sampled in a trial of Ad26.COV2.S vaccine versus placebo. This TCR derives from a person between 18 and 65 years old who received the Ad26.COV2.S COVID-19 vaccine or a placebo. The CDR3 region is CASSQGTANSPLHF. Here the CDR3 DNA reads TGTGCCAGCAGTCAGGGGACAGCCAATTCACCCCTCCACTTT.